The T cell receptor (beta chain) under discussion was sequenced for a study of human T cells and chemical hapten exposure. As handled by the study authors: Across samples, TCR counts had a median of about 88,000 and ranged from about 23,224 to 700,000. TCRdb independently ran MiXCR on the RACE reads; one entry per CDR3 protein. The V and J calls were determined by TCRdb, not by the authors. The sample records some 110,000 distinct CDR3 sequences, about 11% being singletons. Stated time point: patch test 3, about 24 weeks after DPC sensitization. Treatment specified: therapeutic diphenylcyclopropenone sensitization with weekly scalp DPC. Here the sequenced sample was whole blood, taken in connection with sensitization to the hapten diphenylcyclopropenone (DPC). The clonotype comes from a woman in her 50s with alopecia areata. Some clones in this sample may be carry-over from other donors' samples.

The DNA for the CDR3 is TGTGCCAGCAGTTTCGGGGGGTCAGCGCAGCCCCAGCATTTT. Translating gives CASSFGGSAQPQHF. V is TRBV12-3 or TRBV12-4 and J is TRBJ1-5; D might be TRBD1 (5 bases). V was pared by 3 bases and J by 7 bases, with 13 bases between. CDR3 length: 14 residues.